The clone carrying this TCR beta chain was seen more than once but under ten times. Its antigen remains unidentified. This entry belongs to a study of blood T cells in healthy people across ages. The CDR3 contains 16 residues. Trimming shortened V by 0 bases and J by 3 bases, and 18 bases separated the two germline ends. CDR1 and CDR2 (germline): DFQATT, SNEGSKA (reference sequence). Together with a sample-barcoded 5' primer, a J-beta primer mix was included in a second PCR lasting about 6 to 11 cycles. TCRdb re-analysed the 5' RACE reads in MiXCR, keeping a single row per CDR3 protein. The table lists about 900,000 distinct CDR3 sequences, roughly 52% of them singletons. Each sample yielded at least 5 micrograms of PBMC total RNA. Study conclusions and caveats: As age increased, TCR beta diversity per million T cells fell in a roughly linear fashion. It was the long-lived donors that had more naive CD4+ cells and higher diversity than aged donors. It was not known whether donors were CMV positive (a possible confounder of expanded clonotype changes).

This chain joins TRBV20-1 and TRBJ2-7; D gene uncertain. The sequenced sample was blood. This clonotype was sampled from a man aged 30 to 45 in good health. CDR3 DNA sequence: TGCAGTGCTAGAGATTTGGTGCACACCACAATCTACGAGCAGTACTTC. Translated: CSARDLVHTTIYEQYF.